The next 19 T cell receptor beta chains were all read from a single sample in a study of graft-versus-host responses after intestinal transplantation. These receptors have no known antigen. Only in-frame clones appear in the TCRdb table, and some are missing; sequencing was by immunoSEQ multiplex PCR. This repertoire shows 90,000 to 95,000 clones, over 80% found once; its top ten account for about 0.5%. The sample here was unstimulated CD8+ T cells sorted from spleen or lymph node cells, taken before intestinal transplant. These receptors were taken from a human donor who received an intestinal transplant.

In nucleotides, the CDR3 is TGTGCCAGCAGCTCAACTTGGACAGGGAGGAGTGAGCAGTTCTTC. This encodes CASSSTWTGRSEQFF. The chain links TRBV7-2 to TRBJ2-1, with TRBD1 identical over 8 bases. There are 15 residues in the CDR3. Trimming took 4 bases from V and 9 from J; bases not matched to a gene: 11. Germline lookup yields CDR1 SGHTA and CDR2 FQGNSA.

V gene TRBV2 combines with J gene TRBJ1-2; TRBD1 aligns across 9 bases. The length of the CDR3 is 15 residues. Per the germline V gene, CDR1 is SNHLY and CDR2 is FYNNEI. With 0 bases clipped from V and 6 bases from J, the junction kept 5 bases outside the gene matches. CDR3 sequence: CASSEALDRGNGYTF. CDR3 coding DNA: TGTGCCAGCAGTGAAGCGCTTGACAGGGGGAATGGCTACACCTTC.

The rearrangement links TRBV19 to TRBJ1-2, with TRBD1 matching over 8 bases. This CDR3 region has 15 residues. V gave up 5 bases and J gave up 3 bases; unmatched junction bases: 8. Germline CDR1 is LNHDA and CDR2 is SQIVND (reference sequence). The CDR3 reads CASSVDRGPYYGYTF. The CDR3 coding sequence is TGTGCCAGTAGTGTCGACAGGGGCCCTTACTATGGCTACACCTTC.

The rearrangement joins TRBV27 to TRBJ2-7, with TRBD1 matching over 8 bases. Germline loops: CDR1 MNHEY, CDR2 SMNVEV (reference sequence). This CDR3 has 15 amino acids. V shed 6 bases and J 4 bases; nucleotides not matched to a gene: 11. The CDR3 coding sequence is TGTGCCAGCAGACATTCCGGGACAGGAATTTACGAGCAGTACTTC. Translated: CASRHSGTGIYEQYF.

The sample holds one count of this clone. Here the CDR3 reads CASSLLPPGNEQFF. CDR3 sequence (DNA): TGTGCCAGCAGTTTATTACCCCCCGGCAATGAGCAGTTCTTC. V is TRBV27 and J is TRBJ2-1; unclear D gene. Trimming shortened V by 1 base and J by 6 bases, and 10 bases separated the two germline ends. CDR1 and CDR2 (germline): MNHEY, SMNVEV (reference sequence). CDR3 length equals 14 residues.

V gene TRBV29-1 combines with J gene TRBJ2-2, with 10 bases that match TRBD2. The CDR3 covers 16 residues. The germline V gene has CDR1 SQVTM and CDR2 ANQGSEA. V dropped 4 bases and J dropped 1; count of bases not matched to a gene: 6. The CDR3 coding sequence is TGCAGCGTTGTGGAGCGGGAGGGCCTGAACACCGGGGAGCTGTTTTTT. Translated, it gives CSVVEREGLNTGELFF.

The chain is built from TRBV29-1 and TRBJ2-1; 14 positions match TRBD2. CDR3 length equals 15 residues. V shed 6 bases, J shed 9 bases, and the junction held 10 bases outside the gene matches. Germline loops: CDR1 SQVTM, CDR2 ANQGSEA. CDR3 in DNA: TGCAGCGTCCCTATCGGACTAGCGGGAGGTGGTGAGCAGTTCTTC. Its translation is CSVPIGLAGGGEQFF.

The CDR3 reads CASSRDSYEQYF. The CDR3 bases are TGCGCCAGCAGCAGGGACAGCTACGAGCAGTACTTC. V is TRBV5-1 and J is TRBJ2-7; 7 bases are a match to TRBD1. The CDR3 is 12 amino acids. The V gene end was trimmed by 4 bases and the J gene end by 3 bases; junction bases not matched to a gene: 1. CDR1 and CDR2 from the germline V gene are SGHRS and YFSETQ. Full variable domain (remainder filled in from reference TRBV5-1 and TRBJ2-7): KAGVTQTPRYLIKTRGQQVTLSCSPISGHRSVSWYQQTPGQGLQFLFEYFSETQRNKGNFPGRFSGRQFSNSRSEMNVSTLELGDSALYLCASSRDSYEQYFGPGTRLTVT.

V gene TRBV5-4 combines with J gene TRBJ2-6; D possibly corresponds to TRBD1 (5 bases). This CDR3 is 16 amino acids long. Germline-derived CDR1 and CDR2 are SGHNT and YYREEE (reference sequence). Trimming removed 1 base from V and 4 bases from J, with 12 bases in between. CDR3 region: CASSLLIGAGANVLTF. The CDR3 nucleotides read TGTGCCAGCAGCTTGTTAATTGGGGCCGGGGCCAACGTCCTGACTTTC.

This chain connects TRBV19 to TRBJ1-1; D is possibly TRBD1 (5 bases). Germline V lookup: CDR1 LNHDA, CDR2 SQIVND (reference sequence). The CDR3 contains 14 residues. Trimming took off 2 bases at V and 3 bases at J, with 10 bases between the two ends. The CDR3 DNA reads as TGTGCCAGTAGTATACAGGGCCGCTACACTGAAGCTTTCTTT. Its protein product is CASSIQGRYTEAFF.

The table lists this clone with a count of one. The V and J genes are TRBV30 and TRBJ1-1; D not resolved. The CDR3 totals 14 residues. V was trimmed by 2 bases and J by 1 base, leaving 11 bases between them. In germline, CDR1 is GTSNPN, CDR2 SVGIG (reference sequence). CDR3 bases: TGTGCCTGGAGTCCCCGGTCTTGGAACACTGAAGCTTTCTTT. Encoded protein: CAWSPRSWNTEAFF.

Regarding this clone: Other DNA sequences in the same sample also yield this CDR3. CDR3 DNA: TGTGCCAGCAGTTTAGGGACAGTCTACGAGCAGTACTTC. Its translation: CASSLGTVYEQYF. This chain links TRBV27 with TRBJ2-7; TRBD1 agrees at 7 bases. V lost 2 bases, J lost 3 bases, and 1 base stayed unmatched. Germline CDR1 MNHEY, CDR2 SMNVEV (reference sequence). This CDR3 is built from 13 residues.

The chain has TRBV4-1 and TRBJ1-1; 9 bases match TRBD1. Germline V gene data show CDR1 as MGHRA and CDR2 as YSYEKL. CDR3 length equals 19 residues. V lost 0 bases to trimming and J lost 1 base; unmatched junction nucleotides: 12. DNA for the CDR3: TGCGCCAGCAGCCAAGATCTTACAGGGGGCTACATATCGAACACTGAAGCTTTCTTT. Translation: CASSQDLTGGYISNTEAFF.

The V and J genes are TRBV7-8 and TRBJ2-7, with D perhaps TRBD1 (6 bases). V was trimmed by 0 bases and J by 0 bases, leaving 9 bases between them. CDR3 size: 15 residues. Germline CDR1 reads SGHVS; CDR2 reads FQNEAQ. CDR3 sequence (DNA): TGTGCCAGCAGCTTAGCGACAGGACTCTCCTACGAGCAGTACTTC. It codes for CASSLATGLSYEQYF.

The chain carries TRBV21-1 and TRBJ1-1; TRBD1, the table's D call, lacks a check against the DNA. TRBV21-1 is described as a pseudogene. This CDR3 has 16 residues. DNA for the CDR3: TGTGCCAGCAGCACTTGGACAGGGGTCCTTAACACTGAAGCTTTCTTT. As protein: CASSTWTGVLNTEAFF.

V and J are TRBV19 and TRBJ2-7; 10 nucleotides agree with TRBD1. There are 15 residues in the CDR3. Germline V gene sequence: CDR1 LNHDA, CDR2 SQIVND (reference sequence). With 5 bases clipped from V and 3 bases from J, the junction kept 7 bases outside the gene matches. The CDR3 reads CASSAGTGVIYEQYF. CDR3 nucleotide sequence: TGTGCCAGTAGTGCCGGGACAGGGGTAATCTACGAGCAGTACTTC.

The CDR3 here is CAWSVFASYEQYF. The CDR3 bases are TGTGCCTGGAGTGTGTTTGCGAGCTACGAGCAGTACTTC. The chain employs TRBV30 and TRBJ2-7; no clear D gene. CDR1 GTSNPN and CDR2 SVGIG come from the germline V gene (reference sequence). This CDR3 is 13 amino acids long. The V and J ends lost 0 bases and 3 bases respectively, with 9 bases between them.

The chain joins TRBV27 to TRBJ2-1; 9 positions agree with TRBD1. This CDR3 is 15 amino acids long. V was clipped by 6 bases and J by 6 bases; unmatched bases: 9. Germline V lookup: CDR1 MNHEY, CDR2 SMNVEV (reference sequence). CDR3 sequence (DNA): TGTGCCAGCAGACCCCGGGACAGGGTGGTCAATGAGCAGTTCTTC. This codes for CASRPRDRVVNEQFF.

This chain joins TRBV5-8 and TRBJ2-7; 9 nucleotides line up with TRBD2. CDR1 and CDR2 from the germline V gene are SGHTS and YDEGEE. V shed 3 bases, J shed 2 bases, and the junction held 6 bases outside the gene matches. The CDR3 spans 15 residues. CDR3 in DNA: TGTGCCAGCAGCTCCTCGAGCGGGGGGACCTACGAGCAGTACTTC. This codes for CASSSSSGGTYEQYF.